This TCR beta chain was retrieved from a study of blood T cell repertoires in COVID-19. Study context: Sites across the United States, Italy and Spain contributed samples from acute and convalescent COVID-19.

The table lists this clone with a few counts. Seattle patients were enrolled while actively infected and followed longitudinally. After removal of 0 bases from V and 2 bases from J, the junction contained 11 bases not matched to a gene. This CDR3 spans 18 amino acids. Germline V gene data show CDR1 as SGDLS and CDR2 as YYNGEE. Original methodology: Researchers report that nucleated cell counts were estimated from reference gene primer amplification. Clones were read by immunoSEQ multiplex PCR, and TCRdb kept only the in-frame ones, dropping some. V, J and clone size derive from that table, while D and trimming were established from the DNA sequence. The table has about 260,000 clones, more than 85% seen once.

The V call is TRBV9, the J call TRBJ1-3; TRBD1 agrees at 7 bases. The sequence derives from a woman aged 55-70 years with COVID-19, enrolled during active disease. Sample: peripheral blood. CDR3 nucleotide sequence: TGTGCCAGCAGCGTAGAAGGATGGGAGACAGGGCCTGGAAACACCATATATTTT. Protein: CASSVEGWETGPGNTIYF. The variable domain in full, with the rest retrieved from reference TRBV9 and TRBJ1-3, is DSGVTQTPKHLITATGQRVTLRCSPRSGDLSVYWYQQSLDQGLQFLIQYYNGEERAKGNILERFSAQQFPDLHSELNLSSLELGDSALYFCASSVEGWETGPGNTIYFGEGSWLTVV.